A single sample is the source of the 17 T cell receptor beta chains below, sequenced in a study of Graves' ophthalmopathy and Graves' hyperthyroidism. The authors amplified TCR beta CDR3 regions, and they did so from RNA transcripts for repertoire sequencing. RT-PCR was first run with HTBI primers, then multiplex PCR in a second round. In TCRdb, the multiplex PCR reads were re-called with MiXCR into one record per CDR3 protein. The table records around 1.1 million distinct CDR3 sequences, 35% to 40% of them present only once. The sequencing input was peripheral blood or thyroid tissue (not recorded which). Every receptor here comes from an adult man with Graves' hyperthyroidism.

This clonotype was detected ten times or more. V usage is TRBV7-7 and J usage is TRBJ2-2; TRBD1 agrees at 7 bases. Germline V lookup: CDR1 SSHAT, CDR2 FNYEAQ (reference sequence). V was clipped by 5 bases and J by 6 bases; unmatched bases: 9. This CDR3 region has 15 residues. The CDR3: CASSAQLQGSGELFF. CDR3 nucleotide sequence: TGTGCCAGCAGCGCCCAGCTACAGGGGTCCGGGGAGCTGTTTTTT.

This clonotype has only a few counts. The genes are TRBV24-1 and TRBJ2-2; TRBD2 aligns across 8 bases. Looked up from germline, CDR1 is KGHDR and CDR2 is SFDVKD. Losses at the gene ends were 1 base for V and 3 bases for J; bases not matched to a gene: 6. CDR3 length: 17 amino acids. The CDR3, as DNA: TGTGCCACCAGTGATTTTCGTAGCGGGATTGACACCGGGGAGCTGTTTTTT. It encodes CATSDFRSGIDTGELFF.

This clonotype appeared a few times. The chain couples TRBV5-5 to TRBJ2-2, with TRBD1 matching 9 bases. V lost 5 bases and J lost 4; bases outside the gene matches: 9. This CDR3 region has 16 residues. From germline, CDR1 is SGHKS and CDR2 YYEKEE (reference sequence). The CDR3 sequence: CASSLTGGLGTGELFF. CDR3 nucleotide sequence: TGTGCCAGCAGTTTAACAGGGGGCTTGGGCACCGGGGAGCTGTTTTTT.

This clonotype appeared many times. The chain joins TRBV19 to TRBJ1-5; D may be TRBD1 (5 bases). This CDR3 is built from 14 residues. Germline lookup yields CDR1 LNHDA and CDR2 SQIVND (reference sequence). V shed 3 bases and J shed 9 bases, with 15 bases lying between them. The CDR3 is CASSMISNQGPQHF. The CDR3 DNA reads TGTGCCAGTAGTATGATTTCCAACCAGGGGCCCCAGCATTTT.

This chain connects TRBV29-1 to TRBJ1-4; a possible D gene is TRBD1 (5 bases). Per the germline V gene, CDR1 is SQVTM and CDR2 is ANQGSEA. The V end was cut by 4 bases, the J end by 4 bases, with 10 bases between. The CDR3 has 13 amino acids. The CDR3 nucleotides read TGCAGCGTTGTGGGGGATGGTAATGAAAAACTGTTTTTT. It yields the protein CSVVGDGNEKLFF.

This sequence joins TRBV7-9 and TRBJ1-1, with a weak D call TRBD1 (5 bases). The CDR3 runs 14 residues. Trimming cost V 3 bases and J 8 bases, with 16 bases left between them. Germline V gene data show CDR1 as SEHNR and CDR2 as FQNEAQ (reference sequence). The CDR3 is CASSLKSGTPEAFF. In DNA form, the CDR3 reads TGTGCCAGCAGCTTGAAGAGCGGGACTCCCGAAGCTTTCTTT.

The V and J genes are TRBV20-1 and TRBJ1-1, with D perhaps TRBD1 (6 bases). Deletions cut 2 bases from V and 1 base from J, with 11 bases between. Germline CDR1 DFQATT, CDR2 SNEGSKA (reference sequence). CDR3 size: 14 residues. CDR3 nucleotides: TGCAGTGCTAGACGGGGACATCAGAACACTGAAGCTTTCTTT. Translating it yields CSARRGHQNTEAFF.

Ten or more counts support this clonotype. The chain has TRBV7-9 and TRBJ1-1; TRBD1 might be the D (5 bases). The CDR3 consists of 13 residues. Trimming stripped 7 bases from V and 10 bases from J, with 19 bases between. The germline gives CDR1 SEHNR, CDR2 FQNEAQ (reference sequence). The CDR3 loop reads CASIREHLKGAFF. The CDR3 region has the DNA TGTGCCAGCATCAGGGAGCACTTAAAGGGAGCTTTCTTT.

This clonotype was seen at least ten times. The chain uses TRBV5-1 and TRBJ2-7; weak D call: TRBD1 (6 bases). The germline CDR1 and CDR2 sequences are SGHRS and YFSETQ. The CDR3 is made up of 14 amino acids. V was clipped by 4 bases and J by 3 bases, with 14 bases between them. The CDR3 loop reads CASSPGRGHYEQYF. DNA of the CDR3: TGCGCCAGCAGCCCCGGACGGGGACACTACGAGCAGTACTTC. Drawing the rest from reference TRBV5-1 and TRBJ2-7, the complete variable domain is KAGVTQTPRYLIKTRGQQVTLSCSPISGHRSVSWYQQTPGQGLQFLFEYFSETQRNKGNFPGRFSGRQFSNSRSEMNVSTLELGDSALYLCASSPGRGHYEQYFGPGTRLTVT.

This clonotype showed up just a few times. The gene calls are TRBV11-2 and TRBJ2-5; tentatively, D is TRBD2 (7 bases). The CDR3 has 16 residues. From germline, CDR1 is SGHAT and CDR2 FQNNGV. The V and J ends lost 0 bases and 4 bases respectively, with 15 bases between them. The CDR3, as DNA: TGTGCCAGCAGCTTAGAAGGGGGGGGGCTTTTAGAGACCCAGTACTTC. Translating gives CASSLEGGGLLETQYF. Together with reference TRBV11-2 and TRBJ2-5, the CDR3 gives the full variable domain: EAGVAQSPRYKIIEKRQSVAFWCNPISGHATLYWYQQILGQGPKLLIQFQNNGVVDDSQLPKDRFSAERLKGVDSTLKIQPAKLEDSAVYLCASSLEGGGLLETQYFGPGTRLLVL.

The chain recombines TRBV10-3 with TRBJ2-7, with a possible D match to TRBD1 (6 bases). V was shortened by 2 bases and J by 2 bases, with 10 bases between the two germline ends. The CDR3 is made up of 14 amino acids. Germline V gene sequence: CDR1 ENHRY, CDR2 SYGVKD. CDR3 loop: CAISETGKTYEQYF. In nucleotides, the CDR3 is TGTGCCATCAGTGAGACAGGGAAGACCTACGAGCAGTACTTC.

This clonotype was counted at least ten times. CDR3 in DNA: TGTGCCACCAGCAGCTACCCTTCCTACGAGCAGTACTTC. Residues: CATSSYPSYEQYF. J is TRBJ2-7 and V is TRBV15; D remains ambiguous. V was trimmed by 3 bases and J by 1 base, leaving 7 bases between them. The length of the CDR3 is 13 residues. In germline, CDR1 is LNHNV, CDR2 YYDKDF (reference sequence). Using reference TRBV15 and TRBJ2-7 for the parts outside the CDR3, the full variable domain is DAMVIQNPRYQVTQFGKPVTLSCSQTLNHNVMYWYQQKSSQAPKLLFHYYDKDFNNEADTPDNFQSRRPNTSFCFLDIRSPGLGDTAMYLCATSSYPSYEQYFGPGTRLTVT.

This clonotype has a count of ten or more. The chain links TRBV10-3 to TRBJ1-4; TRBD1 aligns across 7 bases. Trimming removed 0 bases from V and 0 bases from J; junction bases left unmatched: 4. CDR3 length: 17 amino acids. Per the germline V gene, CDR1 is ENHRY and CDR2 is SYGVKD. CDR3 residues: CAISESRGPATNEKLFF. CDR3 DNA sequence: TGTGCCATCAGTGAGTCAAGGGGGCCGGCAACTAATGAAAAACTGTTTTTT.

The table lists this clonotype with many counts. The rearrangement joins TRBV12-3 or TRBV12-4 to TRBJ1-1; D call uncertain. The CDR3 covers 15 residues. With 3 bases removed from V and 0 bases from J, the gap between germline ends came to 11 bases. This chain's CDR3 is CASSFRGIMNTEAFF. Here the CDR3 DNA reads TGTGCCAGCAGTTTTCGAGGAATCATGAACACTGAAGCTTTCTTT.

This clonotype came up a few times. The chain combines TRBV6-1 with TRBJ1-4; 9 bases are shared with TRBD1. From germline, CDR1 is MNHNS and CDR2 SASEGT. Trimming at V came to 7 bases and at J to 1 base, leaving 4 bases not matched to a gene. This CDR3 comprises 15 residues. For the CDR3, the DNA is TGTGCCAGCAAAGGACAGGGGATAACTAATGAAAAACTGTTTTTT. Its translation is CASKGQGITNEKLFF.

This clonotype was seen a handful of times. The chain has TRBV11-2 and TRBJ2-2; a weak D match, TRBD2 (6 bases). Germline assignment: CDR1 SGHAT and CDR2 FQNNGV. Deletions cut 5 bases from V and 2 bases from J, with 24 bases between. The CDR3 covers 19 residues. For the CDR3, the DNA is TGTGCCAGCAGCCCGCGATTCGGGAAGAAGACTAGTAACACCGGGGAGCTGTTTTTT. Its translation is CASSPRFGKKTSNTGELFF.

At least ten counts were recorded for this clonotype. The genes are TRBV7-2 and TRBJ1-6, with 8 bases lining up with TRBD1. The CDR3 runs to 15 residues. V dropped 7 bases and J dropped 8; count of bases not matched to a gene: 10. Germline-derived CDR1 and CDR2 are SGHTA and FQGNSA. The CDR3 loop is CASNDDRGWDSPLHF. The CDR3 DNA reads as TGTGCCAGCAACGACGACAGGGGCTGGGATTCACCCCTCCACTTT.